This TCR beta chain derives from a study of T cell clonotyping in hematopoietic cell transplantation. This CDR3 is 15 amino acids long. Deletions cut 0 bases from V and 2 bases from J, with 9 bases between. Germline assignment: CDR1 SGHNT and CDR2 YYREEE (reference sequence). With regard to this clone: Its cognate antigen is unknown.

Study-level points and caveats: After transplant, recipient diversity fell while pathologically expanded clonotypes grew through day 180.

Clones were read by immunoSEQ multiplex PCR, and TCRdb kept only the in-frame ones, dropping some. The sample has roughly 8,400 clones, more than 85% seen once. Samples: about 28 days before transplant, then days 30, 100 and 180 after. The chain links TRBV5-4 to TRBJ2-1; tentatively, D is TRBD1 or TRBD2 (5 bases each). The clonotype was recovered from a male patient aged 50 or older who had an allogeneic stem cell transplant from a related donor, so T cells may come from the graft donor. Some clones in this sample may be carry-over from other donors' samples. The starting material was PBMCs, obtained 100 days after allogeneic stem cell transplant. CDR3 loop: CASSLDGTTYNEQFF. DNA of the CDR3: TGTGCCAGCAGCTTGGACGGGACGACCTACAATGAGCAGTTCTTC.